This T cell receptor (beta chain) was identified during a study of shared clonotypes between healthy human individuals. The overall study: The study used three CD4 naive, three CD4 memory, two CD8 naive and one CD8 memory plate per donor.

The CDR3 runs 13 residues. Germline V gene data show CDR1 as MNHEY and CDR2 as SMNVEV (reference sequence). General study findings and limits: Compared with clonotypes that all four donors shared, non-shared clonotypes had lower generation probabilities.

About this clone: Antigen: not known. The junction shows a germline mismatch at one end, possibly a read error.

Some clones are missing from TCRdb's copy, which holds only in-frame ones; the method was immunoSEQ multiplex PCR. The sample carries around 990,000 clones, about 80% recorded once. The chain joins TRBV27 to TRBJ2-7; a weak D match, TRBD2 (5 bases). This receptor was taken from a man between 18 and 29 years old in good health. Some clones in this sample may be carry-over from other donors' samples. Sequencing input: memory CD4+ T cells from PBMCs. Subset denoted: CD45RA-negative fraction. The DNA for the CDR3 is TGTGCCAGCAGGGCAGGAGGCTCCCACGAGCAGTACTTC. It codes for CASRAGGSHEQYF.